The present T cell receptor (beta chain) was sequenced within a study of blood T cell repertoires in COVID-19. Assay used: immunoSEQ multiplex PCR; TCRdb lists only in-frame clones, some missing. The sample shows roughly 180,000 clones, 75% to 85% of them seen only once. Germline V gene lookup returns CDR1 MNHEY and CDR2 SVGAGI. This CDR3 contains 14 residues. The V end lost 6 bases, the J end lost 6 bases, and 16 bases lay between the germline ends. The chain couples TRBV6-5 to TRBJ2-3; D remains ambiguous. Sequenced input: PBMCs or T cells enriched from blood (not recorded which). The receptor comes from a man aged 40-49 years who had recovered from COVID-19. This CDR3 reads CASSVSSVMDTQYF. DNA for the CDR3: TGTGCCAGCAGCGTAAGCTCCGTGATGGATACGCAGTATTTT.